This T cell receptor beta chain was identified in a study of cytotoxic CD8 clonotypes in ibrutinib-treated CLL. At the level of the study: The samples contained over 250,000 productive templates on average. They also contained an average of around 94,000 productive rearrangements.

This CDR3 comprises 16 residues. J was trimmed by 3 bases and V by 3 bases; bases with no gene match: 11. CDR1 and CDR2 (germline): MNHEY, SVGAGI. Data came from immunoSEQ multiplex PCR; TCRdb stores just in-frame clones and leaves some out. The sample has fewer than 45,000 clones; roughly 50% are singletons. The genes are TRBV6-5 and TRBJ2-7; 7 bases line up with TRBD2. The sequence came from a human donor with chronic lymphocytic leukemia. The sequencing here drew on PBMCs, taken before ibrutinib treatment. CDR3 residues: CASSYTETSIDYEQYF. DNA for the CDR3: TGTGCCAGCAGTTATACCGAGACTAGCATAGACTACGAGCAGTACTTC.